These 14 T cell receptor beta chains came from one sample sequenced in a study of PD-1 blockade in classical Hodgkin lymphoma. Measured with immunoSEQ multiplex PCR; TCRdb has only the in-frame clones, and not every one. The data show roughly 100,000 clones, with around 80% seen just once and 9.4% held by the top ten. Time point reported: cycle 4 day 1 (C4D1), after 6 weeks of nivolumab. With no exception, relapse followed autologous stem cell transplantation in all patients, and brentuximab vedotin exposure varied. This sample comprised peripheral blood mononuclear cells (PBMCs), obtained before the fourth cycle of nivolumab. The receptors stem from a human donor with classical Hodgkin lymphoma.

This clone was counted a single time. The chain carries TRBV15 and TRBJ2-7; either TRBD1 or TRBD2 may fit D (6 bases each). The CDR3 length is 15 residues. Germline loops: CDR1 LNHNV, CDR2 YYDKDF (reference sequence). V lost 1 base, J lost 2 bases, and 12 bases lay in between. The CDR3 bases are TGTGCCACCAGCAGAGGGGGGGCAGAAGCCTACGAGCAGTACTTC. Translation gives CATSRGGAEAYEQYF.

This clone occurred a few times. V is TRBV6-6 and J is TRBJ1-3; D perhaps matches TRBD1 (6 bases). The germline gives CDR1 MNHNY, CDR2 SVGAGI (reference sequence). Trimming cost V 10 bases and J 0 bases, with 16 bases left between them. CDR3 length equals 15 residues. The DNA for the CDR3 is TGTGCCATCTCGGGGGGGCCAAGCTCTGGAAACACCATATATTTT. Protein product: CAISGGPSSGNTIYF.

This rearrangement joins TRBV7-2 to TRBJ2-7; D gene unclear. This CDR3 has 13 residues. CDR1 is SGHTA, CDR2 FQGNSA, per germline. V dropped 1 base and J dropped 3 bases, with 7 bases sitting between them. DNA of the CDR3: TGTGCCAGCAGCTTAGGGCAGCGCTACGAGCAGTACTTC. It encodes CASSLGQRYEQYF. The complete variable domain, with remaining parts taken from reference TRBV7-2 and TRBJ2-7, reads GAGVSQSPSNKVTEKGKDVELRCDPISGHTALYWYRQSLGQGLEFLIYFQGNSAPDKSGLPSDRFSAERTGGSVSTLTIQRTQQEDSAVYLCASSLGQRYEQYFGPGTRLTVT.

The V gene is TRBV6-5, the J gene TRBJ2-1; D call uncertain. From germline, CDR1 is MNHEY and CDR2 SVGAGI. V was trimmed by 0 bases and J by 7 bases, leaving 10 bases between them. CDR3 length: 14 residues. The CDR3 reads CASSYSFSRNEQFF. CDR3 in DNA: TGTGCCAGCAGTTACTCGTTTAGTAGGAATGAGCAGTTCTTC.

The V gene is TRBV19, the J gene TRBJ1-2; no firm D call. The V gene lost 7 bases and the J gene lost 0 bases, with 12 bases spanning the gap. The CDR3 spans 14 residues. Germline CDR1 reads LNHDA; CDR2 reads SQIVND (reference sequence). Here the CDR3 reads CASTTAGTNYGYTF. The CDR3 region has the DNA TGTGCCAGTACAACGGCGGGGACTAACTATGGCTACACCTTC. Full variable domain (rest looked up from reference TRBV19 and TRBJ1-2): DGGITQSPKYLFRKEGQNVTLSCEQNLNHDAMYWYRQDPGQGLRLIYYSQIVNDFQKGDIAEGYSVSREKKESFPLTVTSAQKNPTAFYLCASTTAGTNYGYTFGSGTRLTVV.

The rearrangement joins TRBV2 to TRBJ1-2; 11 bases align to TRBD1. The germline V gene has CDR1 SNHLY and CDR2 FYNNEI. V trimming: 8 bases; J trimming: 4 bases; junction bases outside the gene matches: 3. This CDR3 has 13 residues. CDR3 sequence (DNA): TGTGCCAGCGGGGACAGGGGGGTCTATGGCTACACCTTC. This gives the protein CASGDRGVYGYTF.

This clone was counted a few times. The V call is TRBV7-2, the J call TRBJ2-5; 11 nucleotides match TRBD1. V dropped 2 bases and J dropped 5; count of bases not matched to a gene: 4. CDR3 length equals 15 residues. The V gene's germline CDR1 is SGHTA and CDR2 FQGNSA. CDR3 sequence (DNA): TGTGCCAGCAGCTTATGGACAGGGGGCTTTGAGACCCAGTACTTC. It encodes CASSLWTGGFETQYF.

This clone was detected once. The V gene is TRBV5-5, the J gene TRBJ2-7, with D possibly called TRBD1 or TRBD2 (5 bases each). The ends were cut back, 0 bases at V and 3 bases at J, with 13 bases in the middle. This CDR3 spans 15 amino acids. In germline, CDR1 is SGHKS, CDR2 YYEKEE (reference sequence). In nucleotides, the CDR3 is TGTGCCAGCAGCTTGGGGCAGGGACGTTTCTACGAGCAGTACTTC. Translated, it gives CASSLGQGRFYEQYF. The whole variable domain, filled in from reference TRBV5-5 and TRBJ2-7, reads DAGVTQSPTHLIKTRGQQVTLRCSPISGHKSVSWYQQVLGQGPQFIFQYYEKEERGRGNFPDRFSARQFPNYSSELNVNALLLGDSALYLCASSLGQGRFYEQYFGPGTRLTVT.

This clone has just one count. This rearrangement joins TRBV9 to TRBJ2-7; the D call may be TRBD1 or TRBD2 (7 bases each). The CDR3 length is 17 residues. Germline CDR1 reads SGDLS; CDR2 reads YYNGEE. The germline V and J ends were trimmed by 8 bases and 2 bases, with 26 bases remaining between them. In DNA, the CDR3 is TGTGCCAGACAGGCCCAGGGGGGGACGAGGATTCCCTACGAGCAGTACTTC. Its protein is CARQAQGGTRIPYEQYF. Complete variable domain (other parts from reference TRBV9 and TRBJ2-7): DSGVTQTPKHLITATGQRVTLRCSPRSGDLSVYWYQQSLDQGLQFLIQYYNGEERAKGNILERFSAQQFPDLHSELNLSSLELGDSALYFCARQAQGGTRIPYEQYFGPGTRLTVT.

This clone came up a few times. This chain's CDR3 is CASSVMNTEAFF. The CDR3 nucleotides read TGTGCCAGCAGCGTCATGAACACTGAAGCTTTCTTT. This chain uses TRBV6-5 with TRBJ1-1; D remains ambiguous. Germline V gene lookup returns CDR1 MNHEY and CDR2 SVGAGI. V gave up 6 bases and J gave up 0 bases, with 5 bases separating them. The CDR3 runs to 12 residues.

This clone was detected once. This rearrangement joins TRBV6-6 to TRBJ2-7; maybe TRBD1 (6 bases). V was clipped by 7 bases and J by 4 bases, with 17 bases between them. CDR1 and CDR2 from the germline V gene are MNHNY and SVGAGI (reference sequence). The CDR3 totals 14 residues. This chain's CDR3 is CASTDPRGKYEQYF. The DNA of the CDR3 is TGTGCCAGCACCGACCCCAGGGGAAAGTACGAGCAGTACTTC.

As concerns this clone: The junction and the germline gene differ at one end; a read error may be behind it. V gene TRBV7-7 combines with J gene TRBJ2-1; D gene uncertain. The CDR3 contains 13 residues. In germline, CDR1 is SSHAT, CDR2 FNYEAQ (reference sequence). The CDR3 is CASSLELYNEQFF. The DNA for the CDR3 is TGTGCTAGCAGCTTAGAGCTCTACAATGAGCAGTTCTTC. The entire variable domain, with the rest obtained from reference TRBV7-7 and TRBJ2-1, is as follows: GAGVSQSPRYKVTKRGQDVTLRCDPISSHATLYWYQQALGQGPEFLTYFNYEAQPDKSGLPSDRFSAERPEGSISTLTIQRTEQRDSAMYRCASSLELYNEQFFGPGTRLTVL.

V is TRBV6-1 and J is TRBJ1-2; no definite D call. V was clipped by 8 bases and J by 2 bases, with 6 bases between them. There are 11 residues in the CDR3. Germline V gene sequence: CDR1 MNHNS, CDR2 SASEGT. Here the CDR3 reads CASYSNYGYTF. The CDR3 DNA reads TGTGCCAGCTATTCGAACTATGGCTACACCTTC.

V is TRBV29-1 and J is TRBJ1-2, with TRBD1 as a possible D gene (5 bases). The CDR3 is 12 amino acids. With 1 base removed from V and 5 bases from J, the gap between germline ends came to 8 bases. Germline-derived CDR1 and CDR2 are SQVTM and ANQGSEA. In DNA form, the CDR3 reads TGCAGCGTTGAAGCAGGGTGGTATGGCTACACCTTC. It specifies CSVEAGWYGYTF.